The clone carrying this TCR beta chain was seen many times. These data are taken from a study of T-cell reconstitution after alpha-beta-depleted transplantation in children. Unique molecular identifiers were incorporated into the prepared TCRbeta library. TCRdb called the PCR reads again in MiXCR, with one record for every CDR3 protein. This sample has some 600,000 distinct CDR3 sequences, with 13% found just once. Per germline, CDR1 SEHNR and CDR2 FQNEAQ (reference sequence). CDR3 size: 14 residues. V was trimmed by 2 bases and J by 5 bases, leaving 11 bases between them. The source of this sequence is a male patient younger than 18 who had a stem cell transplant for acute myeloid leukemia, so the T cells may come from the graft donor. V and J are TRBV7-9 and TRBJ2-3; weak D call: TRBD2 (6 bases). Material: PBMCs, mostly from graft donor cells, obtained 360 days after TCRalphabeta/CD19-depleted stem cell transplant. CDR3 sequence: CASSLPSVGDTQYF. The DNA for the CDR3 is TGTGCCAGCAGCTTACCTAGCGTGGGAGATACGCAGTATTTT.